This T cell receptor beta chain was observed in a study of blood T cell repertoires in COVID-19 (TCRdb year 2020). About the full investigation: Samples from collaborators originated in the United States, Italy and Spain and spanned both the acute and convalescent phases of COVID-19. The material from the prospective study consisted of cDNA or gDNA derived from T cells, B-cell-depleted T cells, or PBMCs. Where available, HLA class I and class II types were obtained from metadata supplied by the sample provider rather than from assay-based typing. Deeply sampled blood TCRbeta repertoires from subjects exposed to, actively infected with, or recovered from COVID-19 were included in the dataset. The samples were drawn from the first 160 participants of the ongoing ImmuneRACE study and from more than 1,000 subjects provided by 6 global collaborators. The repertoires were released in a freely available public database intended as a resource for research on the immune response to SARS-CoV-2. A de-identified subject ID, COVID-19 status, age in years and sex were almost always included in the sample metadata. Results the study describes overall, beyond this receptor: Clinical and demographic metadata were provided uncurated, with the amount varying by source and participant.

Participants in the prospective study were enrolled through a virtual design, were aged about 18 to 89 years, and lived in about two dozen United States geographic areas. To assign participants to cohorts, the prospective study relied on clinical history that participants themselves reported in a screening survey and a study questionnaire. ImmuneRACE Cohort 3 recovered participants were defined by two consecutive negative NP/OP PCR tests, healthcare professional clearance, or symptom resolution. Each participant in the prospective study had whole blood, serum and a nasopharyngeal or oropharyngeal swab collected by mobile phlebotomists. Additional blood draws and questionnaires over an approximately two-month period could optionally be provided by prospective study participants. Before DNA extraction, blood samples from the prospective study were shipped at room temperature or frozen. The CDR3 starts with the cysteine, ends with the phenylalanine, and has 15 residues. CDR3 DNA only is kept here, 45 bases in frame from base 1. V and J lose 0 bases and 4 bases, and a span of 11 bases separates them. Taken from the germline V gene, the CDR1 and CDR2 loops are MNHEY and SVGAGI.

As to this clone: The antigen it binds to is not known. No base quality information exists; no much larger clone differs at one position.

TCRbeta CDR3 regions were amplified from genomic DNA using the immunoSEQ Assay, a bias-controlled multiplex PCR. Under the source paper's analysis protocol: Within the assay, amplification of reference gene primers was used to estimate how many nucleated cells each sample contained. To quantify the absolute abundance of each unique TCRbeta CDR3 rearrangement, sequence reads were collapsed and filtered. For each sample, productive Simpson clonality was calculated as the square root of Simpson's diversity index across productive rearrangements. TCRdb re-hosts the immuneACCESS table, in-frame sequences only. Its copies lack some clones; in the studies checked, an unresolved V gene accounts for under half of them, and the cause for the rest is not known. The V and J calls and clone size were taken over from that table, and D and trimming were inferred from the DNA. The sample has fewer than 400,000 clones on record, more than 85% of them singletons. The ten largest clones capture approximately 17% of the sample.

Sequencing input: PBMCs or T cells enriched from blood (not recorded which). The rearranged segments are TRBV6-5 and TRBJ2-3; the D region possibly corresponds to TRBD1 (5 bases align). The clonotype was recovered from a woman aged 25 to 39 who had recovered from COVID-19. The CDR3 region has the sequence CASSYSGQGPDTQYF. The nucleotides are TGTGCCAGCAGTTACTCAGGGCAGGGCCCAGATACGCAGTATTTT.